The 27 T cell receptor beta chains presented below share a single source sample, sequenced in a study of shared T cell receptors in the human thymus. Repertoires were generated with immunoSEQ multiplex PCR, while TCRdb's copy carries only in-frame clones and drops some. The sample lists about 540,000 clones; 75% to 80% were seen once. These data were likewise used in another study, on human thymus T cells.

The sequencing input was thymocytes. The receptors stem from a boy younger than two with a congenital heart defect.

This chain links TRBV7-6 with TRBJ2-2; TRBD2 might be the D (6 bases). The CDR3 length is 18 residues. The V gene's germline CDR1 is SGHVS and CDR2 FNYEAQ. V dropped 7 bases and J dropped 0 bases, with 21 bases sitting between them. DNA of the CDR3: TGTGCCAGCAACGTAGAGGGCCCCGGGACTTCGAACACCGGGGAGCTGTTTTTT. Its protein is CASNVEGPGTSNTGELFF.

CDR3 DNA: TGTGCCAGCAGTTTATACGGTATACCCAGCACAGATACGCAGTATTTT. Its protein product is CASSLYGIPSTDTQYF. The chain links TRBV27 to TRBJ2-3, with D uncertain. The V and J ends lost 1 base and 0 bases respectively, with 11 bases between them. This CDR3 has 16 residues. Germline V CDR1 and CDR2: MNHEY, SMNVEV (reference sequence).

The CDR3: CASSLWSGTDTQYF. The CDR3 coding sequence is TGTGCCAGCAGCTTGTGGAGCGGGACAGATACGCAGTATTTT. The V and J genes are TRBV5-4 and TRBJ2-3, with D tentatively TRBD2 (6 bases). V gave up 1 base and J gave up 3 bases, with 9 bases separating them. There are 14 residues in the CDR3. Germline V gene data show CDR1 as SGHNT and CDR2 as YYREEE (reference sequence).

The V gene is TRBV6-5, the J gene TRBJ2-3, with D perhaps matching TRBD2 (5 bases). Trimming cost V 0 bases and J 3 bases, with 10 bases left between them. Germline lookup yields CDR1 MNHEY and CDR2 SVGAGI. CDR3 length: 15 residues. DNA of the CDR3: TGTGCCAGCAGTTACTCGAACGGGGAGACAGATACGCAGTATTTT. Translating it yields CASSYSNGETDTQYF.

This clone was seen a few times. The chain has TRBV12-5 and TRBJ2-1, with 9 positions matching TRBD2. CDR3 length: 22 amino acids. Trimming removed 0 bases from V and 7 bases from J; junction bases left unmatched: 25. Germline CDR1 reads LGHNT; CDR2 reads FRNRAP. In DNA form, the CDR3 reads TGTGCTAGTGGTTTGGTAAGCGTAATAGAAGTGCGGGAGGGCCCTCGCGGGAATGAGCAGTTCTTC. It specifies CASGLVSVIEVREGPRGNEQFF.

This clone was seen a few times. The chain employs TRBV5-6 and TRBJ1-4; 12 bases align to TRBD1. V trimming: 4 bases; J trimming: 8 bases; junction bases outside the gene matches: 18. This CDR3 is 19 amino acids long. CDR1 and CDR2 from the germline V gene are SGHDT and YYEEEE. CDR3 sequence reads: CASSRRRRDRGQRSEKLFF. CDR3 sequence (DNA): TGTGCCAGCAGCCGAAGACGCCGGGACAGGGGGCAGCGAAGCGAAAAACTGTTTTTT.

The chain combines TRBV9 with TRBJ2-3; 8 bases are a match to TRBD2. Germline V lookup: CDR1 SGDLS, CDR2 YYNGEE. V was pared by 4 bases and J by 0 bases, with 10 bases of the junction left unmatched. CDR3 length: 17 residues. Here the CDR3 reads CASSSEPTSGSTDTQYF. The CDR3 nucleotides read TGTGCCAGCAGCTCCGAACCAACTAGCGGCAGCACAGATACGCAGTATTTT.

The chain links TRBV4-3 to TRBJ2-1, with 10 bases aligning to TRBD2. The length of the CDR3 is 15 residues. The trim removed 4 bases at V and 10 bases at J, leaving 10 bases unmatched. The germline V gene encodes CDR1 LGHNA and CDR2 YSLEER. The CDR3 sequence: CASSPRAGGPSEQFF. The CDR3 coding sequence is TGCGCCAGCAGCCCCAGAGCGGGAGGGCCCTCGGAGCAGTTCTTC.

Only one count was recorded for this clone. This chain joins TRBV27 and TRBJ2-7; 8 nucleotides match TRBD2. CDR1 and CDR2 (germline): MNHEY, SMNVEV (reference sequence). CDR3 length: 14 residues. The V segment lost 5 bases and the J segment 2 bases; nucleotides outside the gene matches: 5. CDR3 nucleotides: TGTGCCAGCAGTCTAGCGGGCCGAACCTACGAGCAGTACTTC. It yields the protein CASSLAGRTYEQYF.

The chain links TRBV7-2 to TRBJ2-7; 9 positions match TRBD2. Germline V gives CDR1 SGHTA, CDR2 FQGNSA. The V segment lost 5 bases and the J segment 6 bases; nucleotides outside the gene matches: 8. The CDR3 covers 14 residues. The CDR3 region has the DNA TGTGCCAGCAGCGAAGATAGCGGGAGCCCCGAGCAGTACTTC. This encodes CASSEDSGSPEQYF. Together with reference TRBV7-2 and TRBJ2-7, the CDR3 gives the full variable domain: GAGVSQSPSNKVTEKGKDVELRCDPISGHTALYWYRQSLGQGLEFLIYFQGNSAPDKSGLPSDRFSAERTGGSVSTLTIQRTQQEDSAVYLCASSEDSGSPEQYFGPGTRLTVT.

The V gene is TRBV15, the J gene TRBJ1-4; TRBD1 might be the D (6 bases). Germline V gives CDR1 LNHNV, CDR2 YYDKDF (reference sequence). Trimming took off 5 bases at V and 8 bases at J, with 12 bases between the two ends. The CDR3 spans 13 residues. CDR3 in DNA: TGTGCCACCAGCGACAAGGGGGGGGAAAAACTGTTTTTT. It encodes CATSDKGGEKLFF.

This chain connects TRBV7-2 to TRBJ2-1; 7 bases map to TRBD1. This CDR3 is built from 16 residues. The J segment lost 6 bases and the V segment lost 5 bases, leaving 13 bases of the junction unmatched. Germline CDR1 and CDR2: SGHTA and FQGNSA. CDR3 DNA: TGTGCCAGCAGCCCCGCACCCTTGACAGGGTTCAATGAGCAGTTCTTC. Its translation: CASSPAPLTGFNEQFF.

This rearrangement joins TRBV28 to TRBJ2-7, with 8 nucleotides matching TRBD2. In germline, CDR1 is MDHEN, CDR2 SYDVKM. J gave up 6 bases and V 6 bases, and 7 bases lay outside the gene matches. The CDR3 spans 13 residues. CDR3 nucleotide sequence: TGTGCCAGCAGCCCCCCGGGGGGGGTCGAGCAGTACTTC. It specifies CASSPPGGVEQYF.

V is TRBV19 and J is TRBJ2-7, with D perhaps TRBD1 (6 bases). Trimming cost V 6 bases and J 2 bases, with 11 bases left between them. The CDR3 extends over 13 amino acids. Germline CDR1 reads LNHDA; CDR2 reads SQIVND (reference sequence). CDR3 nucleotides: TGTGCCAGTAGACAGGGTCCCACCTACGAGCAGTACTTC. It encodes CASRQGPTYEQYF.

The chain links TRBV10-2 to TRBJ2-7; tentatively, D is TRBD2 (8 bases). CDR3 size: 15 residues. Trimming took off 8 bases at V and 8 bases at J, with 25 bases between the two ends. The germline gives CDR1 WSHSY, CDR2 SAAADI. Here the CDR3 reads CASFGEGTRGPKQYF. CDR3 coding DNA: TGCGCCAGCTTTGGGGAAGGGACTAGGGGGCCCAAGCAGTACTTC.

The rearrangement joins TRBV6-4 to TRBJ2-5; TRBD2 matches 11 bases. CDR3 length: 17 residues. V trimming: 4 bases; J trimming: 0 bases; junction bases outside the gene matches: 7. Germline values: CDR1 MRHNA, CDR2 SNTAGT. CDR3 in amino acids: CASSAIGTSGYQETQYF. The CDR3 region has the DNA TGTGCCAGCAGTGCCATCGGGACTAGCGGATACCAAGAGACCCAGTACTTC.

The chain combines TRBV6-1 with TRBJ2-3; 10 nucleotides agree with TRBD1. V dropped 0 bases and J dropped 0; count of bases not matched to a gene: 15. The CDR3 contains 21 residues. CDR1 is MNHNS, CDR2 SASEGT, per germline. The CDR3: CASSEAGGRDRGLISTDTQYF. The CDR3 nucleotides read TGTGCCAGCAGTGAAGCTGGGGGGAGGGACAGGGGTCTCATTAGCACAGATACGCAGTATTTT.

This chain joins TRBV2 and TRBJ2-7, with 15 bases lining up with TRBD2. The germline gives CDR1 SNHLY, CDR2 FYNNEI. Trimming at V came to 0 bases and at J to 5 bases, leaving 20 bases not matched to a gene. This CDR3 region has 22 residues. In DNA form, the CDR3 reads TGTGCCAGCAGTGAAGCGGGACAGGGGCTGGGACTAGCGGGAGGCCAGCCGGACGAGCAGTACTTC. Its protein product is CASSEAGQGLGLAGGQPDEQYF.

The chain joins TRBV9 to TRBJ2-7, with D tentatively TRBD2 (5 bases). With 0 bases removed from V and 7 bases from J, the gap between germline ends came to 17 bases. CDR1 SGDLS and CDR2 YYNGEE come from the germline V gene. This CDR3 contains 15 residues. The CDR3 nucleotides read TGTGCCAGCAGCGTAGACAGCGGAGAACTAAGGGAGCAGTACTTC. Translation: CASSVDSGELREQYF.

CDR3 amino acids: CASSTRDRLGDTQYF. The CDR3, as DNA: TGTGCCAGCAGCACCCGGGACAGGTTGGGGGATACGCAGTATTTT. V usage is TRBV21-1 and J usage is TRBJ2-3; the D call TRBD1 from the table was never checked on the DNA. TRBV21-1 is a listed pseudogene. The CDR3 is 15 amino acids.

The chain links TRBV5-1 to TRBJ2-7, with TRBD1 identical over 7 bases. The CDR3 is 18 amino acids. Germline V gene data show CDR1 as SGHRS and CDR2 as YFSETQ. J was trimmed by 3 bases and V by 3 bases; bases with no gene match: 18. The CDR3 coding sequence is TGCGCCAGCAGCTGCACCCAAACGAAGACAGGGAGTTACTACGAGCAGTACTTC. Protein: CASSCTQTKTGSYYEQYF.

This chain uses TRBV5-1 with TRBJ2-5; D perhaps matches TRBD2 (6 bases). The CDR3 has 18 amino acids. CDR1 and CDR2 (germline): SGHRS, YFSETQ. The V gene lost 5 bases and the J gene lost 2 bases, with 25 bases spanning the gap. This CDR3 reads CASRLPPRGGPEQETQYF. The CDR3 DNA reads as TGCGCCAGCAGATTACCGCCCCGGGGAGGCCCGGAACAAGAGACCCAGTACTTC. Full variable domain (outside the CDR3, taken from reference TRBV5-1 and TRBJ2-5): KAGVTQTPRYLIKTRGQQVTLSCSPISGHRSVSWYQQTPGQGLQFLFEYFSETQRNKGNFPGRFSGRQFSNSRSEMNVSTLELGDSALYLCASRLPPRGGPEQETQYFGPGTRLLVL.

The sample holds one count of this clone. The chain links TRBV30 to TRBJ2-5; possible D gene TRBD2, 7 bases. Germline V gene lookup returns CDR1 GTSNPN and CDR2 SVGIG (reference sequence). Deletions cut 2 bases from V and 7 bases from J, with 14 bases between. The CDR3 is 13 amino acids. The CDR3 region is CAWSKRRGGTQYF. The CDR3 DNA reads TGTGCCTGGAGTAAACGGAGGGGGGGGACCCAGTACTTC.

This chain connects TRBV9 to TRBJ2-3, with 13 nucleotides matching TRBD2. J lost 1 base, V lost 3 bases, and 2 bases had no gene match. Germline lookup yields CDR1 SGDLS and CDR2 YYNGEE. The CDR3 is 16 residues long. CDR3 amino acids: CASSGGLAGGTDTQYF. As DNA, the CDR3 is TGTGCCAGCAGCGGAGGACTAGCGGGAGGCACAGATACGCAGTATTTT.

This clone was seen a few times. The chain combines TRBV29-1 with TRBJ2-2, with 14 nucleotides matching TRBD2. Germline V lookup: CDR1 SQVTM, CDR2 ANQGSEA. The trim removed 7 bases at V and 8 bases at J, leaving 12 bases unmatched. CDR3 length: 16 residues. CDR3 sequence (DNA): TGCAGCGCTGGGACTAGCGGGAGAGGGGGAGGAGGGGAGCTGTTTTTT. It encodes CSAGTSGRGGGGELFF.

The genes are TRBV27 and TRBJ1-1; D is unresolved. Per germline, CDR1 MNHEY and CDR2 SMNVEV (reference sequence). The V and J ends lost 5 bases and 1 base respectively, with 23 bases between them. The CDR3 spans 18 residues. As DNA, the CDR3 is TGTGCCAGCAGTACGACGGCGGGAAGGTCCAACACGAACACTGAAGCTTTCTTT. It specifies CASSTTAGRSNTNTEAFF.

This chain joins TRBV11-1 and TRBJ2-1; the match to TRBD2 covers 7 bases. Germline loops: CDR1 SGHAT, CDR2 FQDESV (reference sequence). The CDR3 runs 15 residues. Trimming at V came to 6 bases and at J to 5 bases, leaving 10 bases not matched to a gene. This chain's CDR3 is CASSPRDYLNNEQFF. The CDR3, as DNA: TGTGCCAGCAGTCCTCGGGACTACCTAAACAATGAGCAGTTCTTC.